Shown below are 16 T cell receptor beta chains from a single sample sequenced in a study of blood T cell repertoires in COVID-19. Profiling relied on immunoSEQ multiplex PCR, and the TCRdb table lists in-frame clones only, not all of them. This sample carries 160,000 or so clones, around 82% of them seen once, and the ten largest clones take roughly 6%. Material for sequencing was PBMCs or T cells enriched from blood (not recorded which). All receptors come from a man aged 35-49 years who had recovered from COVID-19.

V is TRBV2 and J is TRBJ1-1, with TRBD1 matching over 9 bases. Per the germline V gene, CDR1 is SNHLY and CDR2 is FYNNEI. Trimming at V came to 6 bases and at J to 6 bases, leaving 8 bases not matched to a gene. The CDR3 covers 14 residues. CDR3 protein: CASRDGQGIPEAFF. The CDR3 nucleotides are TGTGCCAGCAGGGATGGACAGGGGATCCCTGAAGCTTTCTTT.

The chain links TRBV27 to TRBJ2-3, with D unclear. This CDR3 has 13 residues. V gave up 4 bases and J gave up 2 bases, with 7 bases separating them. CDR1 is MNHEY, CDR2 SMNVEV, per germline (reference sequence). CDR3 sequence reads: CASSSVYTDTQYF. The CDR3 coding sequence is TGTGCCAGCAGTTCCGTATACACAGATACGCAGTATTTT.

Here the CDR3 DNA reads TGTGCCAGCAGCTTAGCCCTTGGAGCGCTCACAGATACGCAGTATTTT. Translated, it gives CASSLALGALTDTQYF. The rearrangement links TRBV7-9 to TRBJ2-3, with D uncertain. Germline-derived CDR1 and CDR2 are SEHNR and FQNEAQ (reference sequence). The ends were cut back, 0 bases at V and 2 bases at J, with 12 bases in the middle. CDR3 length: 16 amino acids.

This chain links TRBV19 with TRBJ2-3; D gene ambiguous. V lost 3 bases to trimming and J lost 4 bases, with 11 bases between them. This CDR3 has 14 amino acids. Germline V gives CDR1 LNHDA, CDR2 SQIVND (reference sequence). This CDR3 is CASSMRSSPDTQYF. CDR3 bases: TGTGCCAGTAGTATGAGGAGTAGTCCAGATACGCAGTATTTT.

The chain couples TRBV18 to TRBJ1-4; the D gene is possibly TRBD1 (5 bases). CDR3 length: 14 residues. Germline CDR1 is KGHSH and CDR2 is LQKENI. V shed 3 bases and J shed 8 bases, with 13 bases lying between them. The CDR3 bases are TGTGCCAGCTCACCTGAGAGGGGAGGGGAAAAACTGTTTTTT. Translated, it gives CASSPERGGEKLFF.

About this clone: The sample contains more than one DNA sequence encoding this CDR3. The chain joins TRBV3-1 (or the pseudogene TRBV3-2) to TRBJ1-1; weak D call: TRBD1 (5 bases). Trimming took 3 bases from V and 2 from J, leaving 7 bases between them. Germline CDR1 is LGHDT and CDR2 is YNNKEL (reference sequence). The CDR3 has 13 residues. This chain's CDR3 is CASSQQGNTEAFF. Here the CDR3 DNA reads TGTGCCAGCAGCCAGCAGGGAAACACTGAAGCTTTCTTT.

This chain links TRBV11-2 with TRBJ2-1; TRBD2 agrees at 10 bases. Germline CDR1 is SGHAT and CDR2 is FQNNGV. The CDR3 runs 16 residues. Germline trimming cut 1 base from V and 7 bases from J; bases unmatched to any gene: 7. The CDR3 region has the DNA TGTGCCAGCAGCTTAGGAAGGACTAGCGGATTGAATGAGCAGTTCTTC. Encoded protein: CASSLGRTSGLNEQFF.

This rearrangement joins TRBV11-2 to TRBJ1-2, with 11 bases fitting TRBD1. Trimming at V came to 5 bases and at J to 4 bases, leaving 6 bases not matched to a gene. Looked up from germline, CDR1 is SGHAT and CDR2 is FQNNGV. The CDR3 length is 15 residues. As DNA, the CDR3 is TGTGCCAGCAGCCTGTCGGGGACAGGGGGCTATGGCTACACCTTC. As protein: CASSLSGTGGYGYTF.

V is TRBV19 and J is TRBJ1-4, with a weak D call TRBD1 (6 bases). V was trimmed by 3 bases and J by 4 bases, leaving 12 bases between them. Germline V gene data show CDR1 as LNHDA and CDR2 as SQIVND (reference sequence). The CDR3 is 15 residues long. The CDR3, as DNA: TGTGCCAGTAGTATTGGGGGGGGCTTTAATGAAAAACTGTTTTTT. Protein sequence: CASSIGGGFNEKLFF. The full variable domain, completed using reference TRBV19 and TRBJ1-4, is DGGITQSPKYLFRKEGQNVTLSCEQNLNHDAMYWYRQDPGQGLRLIYYSQIVNDFQKGDIAEGYSVSREKKESFPLTVTSAQKNPTAFYLCASSIGGGFNEKLFFGSGTQLSVL.

This clone was counted once. This chain connects TRBV4-1 to TRBJ1-5; perhaps TRBD1 as D (5 bases). V lost 3 bases to trimming and J lost 6 bases, with 15 bases between them. CDR1 and CDR2 (germline): MGHRA, YSYEKL. The CDR3 spans 15 residues. CDR3 in DNA: TGCGCCAGCAGCCATAATACTCAGGGTTCTCAGCCCCAGCATTTT. Protein: CASSHNTQGSQPQHF.

This rearrangement joins TRBV7-8 to TRBJ2-3, with 15 bases aligning to TRBD2. Germline V gene lookup returns CDR1 SGHVS and CDR2 FQNEAQ. CDR3 length: 17 amino acids. Trimming took 7 bases from V and 3 from J; bases not matched to a gene: 8. The CDR3 nucleotides read TGTGCCAGCAAATCACTGGGACTAGCGGGGGGAACAGATACGCAGTATTTT. Its protein product is CASKSLGLAGGTDTQYF.

The V and J genes are TRBV4-2 and TRBJ2-3, with 9 bases fitting TRBD2. The CDR3 extends over 18 amino acids. From germline, CDR1 is LGHNA and CDR2 YNFKEQ. After removal of 0 bases from V and 1 base from J, the junction contained 8 bases not matched to a gene. The CDR3 nucleotides are TGTGCCAGCAGCCAAGAGCGGGCGTCTAGCGGGGGCACAGATACGCAGTATTTT. This codes for CASSQERASSGGTDTQYF.

This chain uses TRBV18 with TRBJ2-7; 11 nucleotides agree with TRBD2. The CDR3 has 14 amino acids. The trim removed 6 bases at V and 4 bases at J, leaving 5 bases unmatched. In germline, CDR1 is KGHSH, CDR2 LQKENI. Here the CDR3 DNA reads TGTGCCAGCTCCAGCGGGACTAGCGGTTACGAGCAGTACTTC. Protein sequence: CASSSGTSGYEQYF.

V gene TRBV27 combines with J gene TRBJ2-5; D might be TRBD1 (5 bases). V was trimmed by 10 bases and J by 9 bases, leaving 18 bases between them. Germline V gene data show CDR1 as MNHEY and CDR2 as SMNVEV (reference sequence). This CDR3 has 12 residues. CDR3 amino acids: CATHGSSRAQYF. The CDR3 nucleotides read TGTGCCACCCACGGGTCCTCCAGGGCCCAGTACTTC.

The rearrangement links TRBV3-1 (or the pseudogene TRBV3-2) to TRBJ2-3; 11 nucleotides agree with TRBD1. Germline V gene lookup returns CDR1 LGHDT and CDR2 YNNKEL (reference sequence). The length of the CDR3 is 15 residues. V dropped 3 bases and J dropped 5; count of bases not matched to a gene: 4. The CDR3 protein is CASSHGQGAGDTQYF. The CDR3 DNA is TGTGCCAGCAGCCATGGACAGGGGGCCGGAGATACGCAGTATTTT.

The chain combines TRBV27 with TRBJ2-2; 13 bases fit TRBD2. The CDR3 runs 17 residues. The germline gives CDR1 MNHEY, CDR2 SMNVEV (reference sequence). V was clipped by 6 bases and J by 5 bases; unmatched bases: 9. The CDR3 coding sequence is TGTGCCAGCAGCCGTAGACTAGCGGGGGGCCCGACCGGGGAGCTGTTTTTT. Translation: CASSRRLAGGPTGELFF.